A selection of T cell receptor beta chains follows, all from one sample in a study of naive and memory T cell subsets. MiXCR was run by TCRdb on the UMI-ligation and nested PCR reads, yielding one entry per CDR3 protein. This sample carries over 90,000 distinct CDR3 sequences, around 11% of them seen once, and the ten largest clones take about 0.14%. Sequenced: naive CD4+ T cells from blood. Every receptor here comes from a human donor in good health. CDR3s include the opening cysteine and the closing phenylalanine or tryptophan. The D gene is left open where the match is weak. Rows give clone size only sometimes, using once, few, many, or a class for an expanded clone.

v_gene	j_gene	abundance	d_gene	CDR3aa	CDR3nt
TRBV5-1	TRBJ2-7	NA	NA	CASSLWSTAGSEQYF	TGCGCCAGCAGCCTTTGGTCCACAGCGGGCTCCGAGCAGTACTTC
TRBV29-1	TRBJ1-1	NA	NA	CSVARTEGGAFF	TGCAGCGTTGCCCGCACTGAGGGGGGAGCTTTCTTT
TRBV7-2	TRBJ2-5	few	TRBD2	CASSLPGGWEETQYF	TGTGCCAGCAGCTTACCGGGAGGGTGGGAGGAGACCCAGTACTTC
TRBV4-3	TRBJ2-5	few	TRBD2	CASSQKFRFPSGAQYF	TGCGCCAGCAGCCAAAAGTTTAGGTTCCCAAGCGGGGCCCAGTACTTC
TRBV9	TRBJ2-6	many	NA	CASSAAPPYRVGTSGANVLTF	TGTGCCAGCAGCGCAGCCCCCCCATACAGGGTGGGGACCTCTGGGGCCAACGTCCTGACTTTC
TRBV6-6	TRBJ1-3	few	NA	CASSSNDASSGNTIYF	TGTGCCAGCAGTTCGAATGACGCCAGCTCTGGAAACACCATATATTTT
TRBV28	TRBJ2-3	few	TRBD2	CASSLLAGGLRF	TGTGCCAGCAGTCTACTAGCGGGGGGTCTTCGTTTT
TRBV5-4	TRBJ2-4	NA	NA	CASSDASAKNIQYF	TGTGCCAGCAGCGATGCTTCAGCCAAAAACATTCAGTACTTC
TRBV20-1	TRBJ1-2	NA	TRBD1	CSAAGTGDLINYGYTF	TGCAGTGCAGCCGGGACAGGAGACCTTATTAACTATGGCTACACCTTC
TRBV6-1	TRBJ1-4	NA	NA	CASSERLRNQRTTNEKLFF	TGTGCCAGCAGTGAAAGGCTACGAAATCAGCGAACAACTAATGAAAAACTGTTTTTT
TRBV5-1	TRBJ1-3	NA	NA	CASSDGQPGNTIYF	TGCGCCAGCAGCGACGGACAGCCTGGAAACACCATATATTTT
TRBV6-2/TRBV6-3	TRBJ2-1	few	TRBD2	CASRYGLAGGNEQFF	TGTGCCAGCAGATACGGACTAGCGGGAGGCAATGAGCAGTTCTTC
TRBV20-1	TRBJ1-1	few	NA	CSARDPRFAFF	TGCAGTGCTAGAGACCCTCGCTTTGCTTTCTTT
TRBV9	TRBJ2-1	NA	NA	CASSQNARAYNEQFF	TGTGCCAGCAGCCAAAACGCACGAGCCTACAATGAGCAGTTCTTC
TRBV12-3/TRBV12-4	TRBJ2-4	NA	NA	CASSPRRGGLNIQYF	TGTGCCAGCAGTCCGCGAAGGGGCGGCCTAAACATTCAGTACTTC
TRBV29-1	TRBJ2-1	few	NA	CSANRDYNEQFF	TGCAGCGCAAACAGGGACTACAATGAGCAGTTCTTC
TRBV15	TRBJ1-2	few	NA	CATMPYRAANYGYTF	TGTGCCACCATGCCCTACCGGGCCGCTAACTATGGCTACACCTTC
TRBV10-3	TRBJ2-3	few	NA	CATRGSVGTDTQYF	TGTGCCACCCGTGGAAGCGTAGGGACAGATACGCAGTATTTT
TRBV5-1	TRBJ2-5	many	TRBD2	CASSFQLAGPETQYF	TGCGCCAGCAGCTTTCAACTAGCGGGACCCGAGACCCAGTACTTC
TRBV10-2	TRBJ2-5	few	TRBD2	CATLQLAGGPGETQYF	TGCGCCACCCTTCAACTAGCGGGGGGGCCGGGAGAGACCCAGTACTTC
TRBV25-1	TRBJ2-1	many	TRBD2	CASIYSGGTEQFF	TGTGCCAGCATCTATAGCGGGGGTACTGAGCAGTTCTTC
TRBV20-1	TRBJ1-5	NA	NA	CSATDRRSNQPQHF	TGCAGTGCTACTGACAGACGCAGCAATCAGCCCCAGCATTTT
TRBV30	TRBJ2-2	NA	TRBD2	CAWKNPGGRGTGELFF	TGTGCCTGGAAGAACCCGGGGGGTCGGGGCACCGGGGAGCTGTTTTTT
TRBV30	TRBJ2-2	few	NA	CAWSVLSNTGELFF	TGTGCCTGGAGTGTACTTTCGAACACCGGGGAGCTGTTTTTT
TRBV7-2	TRBJ2-5	few	NA	CASSLGFGSRQETQYF	TGTGCCAGCAGCTTAGGATTCGGGAGTAGACAAGAGACCCAGTACTTC
TRBV20-1	TRBJ2-7	many	NA	CSATWTASSYEQYF	TGCAGTGCTACGTGGACAGCCAGCTCCTACGAGCAGTACTTC
TRBV14	TRBJ2-1	NA	NA	CASSQSSLASRVQLF	TGTGCCAGCAGCCAAAGTTCACTAGCTTCGAGGGTTCAGCTCTTC
TRBV28	TRBJ2-3	few	NA	CASSNGARTRHTDTQYF	TGTGCCAGCAGTAACGGGGCGAGAACTAGGCACACAGATACGCAGTATTTT
TRBV2	TRBJ2-7	few	TRBD2	CASVLRLAGAAEQYF	TGTGCCAGCGTCCTCCGACTAGCGGGAGCCGCCGAGCAGTACTTC
TRBV29-1	TRBJ2-3	NA	NA	CSVVPSQNRDTQYF	TGCAGCGTTGTGCCTAGCCAGAACAGGGATACGCAGTATTTT
TRBV5-6	TRBJ2-1	many	NA	CASSFQYEQFF	TGTGCCAGCAGCTTTCAGTATGAGCAGTTCTTC
TRBV7-9	TRBJ1-2	few	TRBD1	CASSLWRGQGIPYGYTF	TGTGCCAGCAGCTTATGGCGGGGACAGGGGATCCCCTATGGCTACACCTTC